Sequencing of this TCR beta chain was carried out in a study of blood T cell repertoires in COVID-19. Study information: The origin of the acute and convalescent COVID-19 samples was the United States, Italy and Spain.

Produced via immunoSEQ multiplex PCR; TCRdb's table is partial and in-frame only. Here the sample spans approximately 440,000 clones, 87% being singletons. As regards this clone: The sample contains more than one DNA sequence encoding this CDR3.

Participants came from about two dozen US areas, aged roughly 18 to 90 years. Participant-reported clinical history was the basis for cohort assignment. This sequence was found in a woman younger than 30 who had recovered from COVID-19. Sequencing input: PBMCs or T cells enriched from blood (not recorded which).

CDR3: CASSPGLFTDTQYF. Written as DNA, the CDR3 is TGTGCCAGCAGCCCCGGACTGTTCACAGATACGCAGTATTTT. The rearrangement joins TRBV11-2 to TRBJ2-3, with D tentatively TRBD2 (5 bases). The CDR3 consists of 14 residues. CDR1 is SGHAT, CDR2 FQNNGV, per germline. V was trimmed by 5 bases and J by 2 bases, leaving 11 bases between them.